This TCR beta chain derives from a study of CD8 T cells in ankylosing spondylitis. CDR1 LGHNA and CDR2 YNFKEQ come from the germline V gene. The length of the CDR3 is 15 residues. V was cut by 4 bases and J by 3 bases, with 16 bases left in between. In its sample, this clonotype was seen a few times. Its cognate antigen is unknown. Study results and caveats: The study identified a TCR beta motif of under ten highly homologous variants that appeared characteristic of ankylosing spondylitis blood.

TCRdb redid the calling of the 5' RACE reads with MiXCR, one entry per CDR3 protein. The sample records some 240,000 distinct CDR3 sequences, 6% to 8.5% being singletons. This TCR was sampled from a male donor with ankylosing spondylitis. Sequenced sample: blood, either unsorted or a sorted T cell fraction (not recorded which). V is TRBV4-2 and J is TRBJ2-7, with D possibly TRBD2 on 6 matching bases. Here the CDR3 DNA reads TGTGCCAGCAGCCCCCTTGGGACGGGAGACTACGAGCAGTACTTC. It translates to CASSPLGTGDYEQYF.